This T cell receptor (beta chain) was documented in a study of blood T cell repertoires in COVID-19. The authors' processing: By means of reference gene primer amplification, nucleated cell counts were estimated. Sequencing was performed with immunoSEQ multiplex PCR; in TCRdb, only in-frame clones are kept and a portion is missing. V, J and clone size are those of that table, while D and trimming were read from the DNA. The data show some 250,000 clones, approximately 81% seen once. CDR3 length: 11 amino acids. Trimming removed 2 bases at V and 8 bases at J, with 7 bases between. Germline lookup yields CDR1 SGHKS and CDR2 YYEKEE (reference sequence).

This sequence was found in a woman in her fifties or sixties with active or convalescent COVID-19. Sequenced input: peripheral blood. The chain is built from TRBV5-5 and TRBJ1-1; TRBD1 is a possible D gene (6 bases). As DNA, the CDR3 is TGTGCCAGCAGCTTTGGGACAGAAGCTTTCTTT. Amino acids: CASSFGTEAFF. The full variable domain, with the rest looked up from reference TRBV5-5 and TRBJ1-1, is DAGVTQSPTHLIKTRGQQVTLRCSPISGHKSVSWYQQVLGQGPQFIFQYYEKEERGRGNFPDRFSARQFPNYSSELNVNALLLGDSALYLCASSFGTEAFFGQGTRLTVV.